The 26 T cell receptor beta chains presented below share a single source sample, sequenced in a study of shared clonotypes between healthy human individuals. Sequencing was performed with immunoSEQ multiplex PCR; in TCRdb, only in-frame clones are kept and a portion is missing. The table has about 2 million clones, around 96% seen once; the top ten hold around 1.1%. In the naive CD8 group, cells lacked CD45RO and were positively selected for CCR7, so terminally differentiated effector memory CD45RA+ cells were left out. Sequencing input: naive CD8+ T cells sorted from blood. Every receptor here comes from a man between 18 and 35 years old in good health.

The genes are TRBV13 and TRBJ2-1; no definite D call. The CDR3 runs to 14 residues. V was cut by 6 bases and J by 6 bases, with 15 bases left in between. Germline lookup yields CDR1 PRHDT and CDR2 FYEKMQ (reference sequence). The CDR3 spells CASSPNRGFNEQFF. CDR3 sequence (DNA): TGTGCCAGCAGTCCAAATCGTGGTTTCAATGAGCAGTTCTTC.

V is TRBV7-9 and J is TRBJ2-2; TRBD2 agrees at 7 bases. The CDR3 length is 16 residues. Germline CDR1 is SEHNR and CDR2 is FQNEAQ (reference sequence). Trimming took 5 bases from V and 0 from J; bases not matched to a gene: 6. CDR3 coding DNA: TGTGCCAGCAGCCCCCCGGGAGGTTCGAACACCGGGGAGCTGTTTTTT. As protein: CASSPPGGSNTGELFF.

This clone was recorded once. The identical CDR3 is also encoded by other nucleotide sequences in the sample. The V call is TRBV5-1, the J call TRBJ1-1, with D unclear. The CDR3 covers 13 residues. The germline V gene encodes CDR1 SGHRS and CDR2 YFSETQ. V was trimmed by 0 bases and J by 4 bases, leaving 7 bases between them. Here the CDR3 DNA reads TGCGCCAGCAGCTTGGGAGGGCTCACTGAAGCTTTCTTT. Translated: CASSLGGLTEAFF.

The chain is built from TRBV5-6 and TRBJ1-4, with 10 positions matching TRBD1. Germline loops: CDR1 SGHDT, CDR2 YYEEEE. The CDR3 spans 15 residues. V lost 5 bases, J lost 8 bases, and 9 bases stayed unmatched. CDR3 loop: CASRRSGTGDEKLFF. Here the CDR3 DNA reads TGTGCCAGCAGGCGCTCGGGGACAGGGGACGAAAAACTGTTTTTT.

CDR3 sequence reads: CAISESGVASNEQFF. The CDR3 nucleotides are TGTGCCATCAGTGAGTCGGGGGTAGCGAGCAATGAGCAGTTCTTC. The chain combines TRBV10-3 with TRBJ2-1, with D possibly called TRBD1 or TRBD2 (5 bases each). With 0 bases removed from V and 6 bases from J, the gap between germline ends came to 12 bases. The CDR3 has 15 amino acids. The germline V gene has CDR1 ENHRY and CDR2 SYGVKD.

The genes are TRBV28 and TRBJ2-7; 8 bases fit TRBD1. The CDR3 contains 16 residues. CDR1 and CDR2 (germline): MDHEN, SYDVKM. Trimming removed 0 bases from V and 3 bases from J; junction bases left unmatched: 7. In DNA, the CDR3 is TGTGCCAGCAGTTTATGGCCAACAGGGGGAAGCTACGAGCAGTACTTC. This gives the protein CASSLWPTGGSYEQYF.

V is TRBV11-2 and J is TRBJ1-3; D not resolved. The CDR3 totals 15 residues. Trimming removed 1 base from V and 4 bases from J, with 11 bases in between. Germline assignment: CDR1 SGHAT and CDR2 FQNNGV. The CDR3 region has the DNA TGTGCCAGCAGCTTAGGTCTCGGGTTGGGAAACACCATATATTTT. It specifies CASSLGLGLGNTIYF.

The chain recombines TRBV13 with TRBJ2-7, with D unresolved. There are 13 residues in the CDR3. CDR1 and CDR2 (germline): PRHDT, FYEKMQ (reference sequence). Between the trimmed V and J ends, which lost 4 bases and 0 bases, there was a span of 7 bases. Here the CDR3 DNA reads TGTGCCAGCAGCTATCTAAGCTCCTACGAGCAGTACTTC. Its translation is CASSYLSSYEQYF. The variable domain in full, with the rest retrieved from reference TRBV13 and TRBJ2-7, is AAGVIQSPRHLIKEKRETATLKCYPIPRHDTVYWYQQGPGQDPQFLISFYEKMQSDKGSIPDRFSAQQFSDYHSELNMSSLELGDSALYFCASSYLSSYEQYFGPGTRLTVT.

The rearrangement links TRBV19 to TRBJ2-1; D tentatively fits TRBD1 or TRBD2 (5 bases each). The CDR3 is made up of 13 amino acids. The germline V and J ends were trimmed by 5 bases and 4 bases, with 9 bases remaining between them. CDR1 is LNHDA, CDR2 SQIVND, per germline (reference sequence). The chain's CDR3 is CASSWDGYNEQFF. CDR3 DNA sequence: TGTGCCAGTAGTTGGGACGGATACAATGAGCAGTTCTTC. Full variable domain (missing parts from reference TRBV19 and TRBJ2-1): DGGITQSPKYLFRKEGQNVTLSCEQNLNHDAMYWYRQDPGQGLRLIYYSQIVNDFQKGDIAEGYSVSREKKESFPLTVTSAQKNPTAFYLCASSWDGYNEQFFGPGTRLTVL.

The chain combines TRBV6-1 with TRBJ1-3, with a weak D call TRBD1 (6 bases). V lost 7 bases and J lost 2, with 12 bases in between. The CDR3 sequence is 14 residues long. The germline V gene encodes CDR1 MNHNS and CDR2 SASEGT. CDR3 amino acids: CASKTGKAGNTIYF. CDR3 nucleotides: TGTGCCAGCAAAACAGGGAAGGCTGGAAACACCATATATTTT.

This chain uses TRBV13 with TRBJ2-7; D is unclear. Germline V lookup: CDR1 PRHDT, CDR2 FYEKMQ (reference sequence). This CDR3 region has 14 residues. Trimming cost V 0 bases and J 4 bases, with 10 bases left between them. CDR3 bases: TGTGCCAGCAGCTTAGGACCCCCTGGATACGAGCAGTACTTC. Encoded protein: CASSLGPPGYEQYF.

The CDR3 region is CASSQDSEVDTGELFF. CDR3 nucleotide sequence: TGCGCCAGCAGCCAAGATAGCGAGGTGGACACCGGGGAGCTGTTTTTT. The J gene is TRBJ2-2, the V gene TRBV4-3; perhaps TRBD2 as D (5 bases). Germline CDR1 LGHNA, CDR2 YSLEER. The CDR3 has 16 residues. Between the trimmed V and J ends, which lost 0 bases and 3 bases, there was a span of 11 bases.

V gene TRBV5-1 combines with J gene TRBJ2-2; tentative D call: TRBD2 (5 bases). Trimming cost V 1 base and J 1 base, with 8 bases left between them. This CDR3 is built from 15 residues. The germline gives CDR1 SGHRS, CDR2 YFSETQ. DNA for the CDR3: TGCGCCAGCAGCTTGTGGGCGGGGAACACCGGGGAGCTGTTTTTT. Its protein product is CASSLWAGNTGELFF.

This chain connects TRBV4-1 to TRBJ1-4, with D possibly matching TRBD1 (5 bases). The CDR3 has 15 residues. CDR1 and CDR2 from the germline V gene are MGHRA and YSYEKL. V was pared by 0 bases and J by 5 bases, with 10 bases between. CDR3 in amino acids: CASSQERQQNEKLFF. The DNA for the CDR3 is TGCGCCAGCAGCCAAGAACGACAGCAAAATGAAAAACTGTTTTTT.

The chain employs TRBV7-9 and TRBJ1-5; 7 nucleotides align to TRBD1. Per the germline V gene, CDR1 is SEHNR and CDR2 is FQNEAQ (reference sequence). The CDR3 contains 17 residues. The ends lost 2 bases at V and 3 bases at J; junction bases unmatched: 10. This CDR3 is CASSLWEPGTDNQPQHF. The DNA for the CDR3 is TGTGCCAGCAGCTTATGGGAGCCCGGGACAGACAATCAGCCCCAGCATTTT.

The V call is TRBV30, the J call TRBJ2-5; the D gene is possibly TRBD1 (6 bases). The CDR3 totals 14 residues. V lost 1 base to trimming and J lost 5 bases, with 14 bases between them. Germline V gene lookup returns CDR1 GTSNPN and CDR2 SVGIG (reference sequence). The DNA for the CDR3 is TGTGCCTGGAGTGGGACAGAAAACGAGGAGACCCAGTACTTC. Translation: CAWSGTENEETQYF. Drawing the rest from reference TRBV30 and TRBJ2-5, the complete variable domain is SQTIHQWPATLVQPVGSPLSLECTVEGTSNPNLYWYRQAAGRGLQLLFYSVGIGQISSEVPQNLSASRPQDRQFILSSKKLLLSDSGFYLCAWSGTENEETQYFGPGTRLLVL.

About this clone: Other DNA sequences in this specimen translate into the identical CDR3. The V and J genes are TRBV6-6 and TRBJ2-7; 9 bases agree with TRBD1. CDR3 length: 13 amino acids. The V segment lost 6 bases and the J segment 4 bases; nucleotides outside the gene matches: 4. From germline, CDR1 is MNHNY and CDR2 SVGAGI (reference sequence). The CDR3 region is CASSLDRGYEQYF. For the CDR3, the DNA is TGTGCCAGCAGCCTGGACAGGGGATACGAGCAGTACTTC.

The DNA of the CDR3 is TGTGCCAGCAGCTTAGGGACAGGGGGCACGAACACCGGGGAGCTGTTTTTT. Its protein product is CASSLGTGGTNTGELFF. The chain has TRBV7-2 and TRBJ2-2; 11 positions agree with TRBD1. CDR3 size: 17 residues. CDR1 is SGHTA and CDR2 is FQGNSA in the germline V gene. V gave up 1 base and J gave up 0 bases; unmatched junction bases: 1.

The chain recombines TRBV5-6 with TRBJ2-3; D unresolved. Germline CDR1 reads SGHDT; CDR2 reads YYEEEE. The length of the CDR3 is 13 residues. The ends were cut back, 0 bases at V and 2 bases at J, with 4 bases in the middle. The CDR3 DNA reads as TGTGCCAGCAGCTTGGATATCACAGATACGCAGTATTTT. It codes for CASSLDITDTQYF.

This rearrangement joins TRBV7-9 to TRBJ2-3; 10 bases are shared with TRBD1. V trimming: 5 bases; J trimming: 4 bases; junction bases outside the gene matches: 9. CDR1 and CDR2 from the germline V gene are SEHNR and FQNEAQ (reference sequence). This CDR3 region has 16 residues. CDR3: CASSLGGTGAADTQYF. CDR3 DNA sequence: TGTGCCAGCAGCCTAGGAGGGACAGGGGCGGCAGATACGCAGTATTTT.

V gene TRBV7-8 combines with J gene TRBJ2-7; tentative D call: TRBD1 (7 bases). With 2 bases removed from V and 5 bases from J, the gap between germline ends came to 16 bases. Looked up from germline, CDR1 is SGHVS and CDR2 is FQNEAQ. This CDR3 comprises 15 residues. In DNA form, the CDR3 reads TGTGCCAGCAGCTTAATCGGAGGGGGCCTCGACGAGCAGTACTTC. Translated: CASSLIGGGLDEQYF. Full variable domain (outside the CDR3, taken from reference TRBV7-8 and TRBJ2-7): GAGVSQSPRYKVAKRGQDVALRCDPISGHVSLFWYQQALGQGPEFLTYFQNEAQLDKSGLPSDRFFAERPEGSVSTLKIQRTQQEDSAVYLCASSLIGGGLDEQYFGPGTRLTVT.

The chain recombines TRBV6-8 with TRBJ1-4; no definite D call. This CDR3 spans 15 amino acids. CDR1 and CDR2 (germline): MNHGY, SAAAGT. Trimming left V 6 bases short and J 3 bases short, with 14 bases between. CDR3 in DNA: TGTGCCAGCAGGGAACCCGGCGCTTCTAATGAAAAACTGTTTTTT. Amino acids: CASREPGASNEKLFF.

The genes are TRBV27 and TRBJ2-5; no firm D call. CDR3 length: 13 amino acids. Trimming took off 4 bases at V and 2 bases at J, with 8 bases between the two ends. Germline CDR1 and CDR2: MNHEY and SMNVEV (reference sequence). The CDR3 region is CASSSGAQETQYF. The DNA for the CDR3 is TGTGCCAGCAGTTCAGGAGCTCAAGAGACCCAGTACTTC.

The V gene is TRBV10-1, the J gene TRBJ1-2; D perhaps matches TRBD1 (6 bases). CDR1 and CDR2 from the germline V gene are WNHNN and SYGVQD (reference sequence). Trimming stripped 4 bases from V and 5 bases from J, with 20 bases between. This CDR3 is built from 16 residues. The CDR3 DNA follows: TGCGCCAGCAGTGGCCCCCTTCGCGGGGGGCGATATGGCTACACCTTC. It specifies CASSGPLRGGRYGYTF.

The gene calls are TRBV6-1 and TRBJ2-1; 10 bases agree with TRBD2. The CDR3 spans 16 residues. The trim removed 3 bases at V and 10 bases at J, leaving 12 bases unmatched. The V gene's germline CDR1 is MNHNS and CDR2 SASEGT. CDR3 region: CASSEFLAGGQSEQFF. DNA for the CDR3: TGTGCCAGCAGTGAGTTTTTAGCGGGGGGTCAAAGCGAGCAGTTCTTC.

The V call is TRBV4-1, the J call TRBJ1-1, with D perhaps TRBD1 (5 bases). Germline CDR1 and CDR2: MGHRA and YSYEKL. V shed 1 base and J shed 1 base, with 10 bases lying between them. CDR3 length: 15 residues. CDR3 protein: CASSQALGANTEAFF. CDR3 in DNA: TGCGCCAGCAGCCAAGCTTTAGGGGCGAACACTGAAGCTTTCTTT.